This TCR beta chain was sequenced in a study of PD-1 blockade in classical Hodgkin lymphoma. Repertoires were generated with immunoSEQ multiplex PCR, while TCRdb's copy carries only in-frame clones and drops some. The repertoire holds over 60,000 clones, with roughly 89% as singletons. On this clone: Its antigen is as yet unknown.

Study results and limitations: By C4D1 there was a significant rise in CD4+ TCR diversity but not in CD8+ TCR diversity. Repertoires differed for reasons still undefined, possibly disease activity or prior therapy. Newly diagnosed patients had baseline TCR diversity that was reportedly lower than that of healthy donors.

Time point indicated: cycle 4 day 1 (C4D1), after more than 5 weeks of nivolumab. Exposure to brentuximab vedotin varied, and each patient had relapsed following autologous stem cell transplantation. The source of this sequence is a human donor with classical Hodgkin lymphoma. Sequenced material: peripheral blood mononuclear cells (PBMCs), taken before the fourth cycle of nivolumab.

CDR3 loop: CASSDHYEQYF. Written as DNA, the CDR3 is TGTGCCAGCAGCGACCACTACGAGCAGTACTTC. The rearrangement joins TRBV14 to TRBJ2-7; D call uncertain. Germline lookup yields CDR1 SGHDN and CDR2 FVKESK. V was shortened by 5 bases and J by 3 bases, with 5 bases between the two germline ends. This CDR3 has 11 amino acids.